Listed below are T cell receptor beta chains from one sample, sequenced in a study of shared clonotypes between healthy human individuals. Profiling relied on immunoSEQ multiplex PCR, and the TCRdb table lists in-frame clones only, not all of them. The sample consists of about 2.1 million clones, approximately 94% of them appearing once. The sample was naive CD8+ T cells from PBMCs. These receptors all stem from a man in his late teens or twenties in good health. Some clones in this sample may be carry-over from other donors' samples. The CDR3 runs from the conserved cysteine through the conserved F or W. A D gene is named only where the DNA matches it firmly. Clone size is given for some rows only: seen once, a few or many times, or a class if the clone is expanded.

j_call v_call d_call clone_size cdr3_nt cdr3_aa
TRBJ2-2 TRBV6-1 TRBD1 . TGTGCCAGCAGTGAATTGGGACAGACGAACACCGGGGAGCTGTTTTTT CASSELGQTNTGELFF
TRBJ2-1 TRBV4-3 TRBD2 . TGCGCCAGCAGCCAACTAGCGGGAGAGCAGTTCTTC CASSQLAGEQFF
TRBJ2-7 TRBV5-4 . once TGTGCCAGCAGCCTGAGGGGGCGGGGAGCCTACGAGCAGTACTTC CASSLRGRGAYEQYF
TRBJ1-1 TRBV5-1 TRBD1 . TGCGCCAGCAGCGTCTTTGGGACAGGTCATGATAAGGAGGACACTGAAGCTTTCTTT CASSVFGTGHDKEDTEAFF
TRBJ1-1 TRBV6-6 TRBD1 once TGTGCCAGCAGCCCAGGGGGTGGTACTGAAGCTTTCTTT CASSPGGGTEAFF
TRBJ1-5 TRBV7-9 . . TGTGCCAGCAGCCCGGGGACTGGGGCAGAGCCCCAGCATTTT CASSPGTGAEPQHF
TRBJ2-7 TRBV7-9 TRBD1 . TGTGCCAGCAGCGGAGCGACCAGGGGGATTATCTACGAGCAGTACTTC CASSGATRGIIYEQYF
TRBJ2-2 TRBV11-2 . . TGTGCCAGCAGCACCTACATAATAACCGGGACAAACACCGGGGAGCTGTTTTTT CASSTYIITGTNTGELFF
TRBJ2-7 TRBV4-2 TRBD2 . TGTGCCAGCAGCTATGGACTAGCGGGTGAGCAGTACTTC CASSYGLAGEQYF
TRBJ2-4 TRBV27 TRBD1 once TGTGCCAGCAGTTTTGAGGGGGCCCTAGCCAAAAACATTCAGTACTTC CASSFEGALAKNIQYF
TRBJ2-2 TRBV7-9 . . TGTGCCAGCAGCCCCATCGCGGGGGCGAGGGCCGGGGAGCTGTTTTTT CASSPIAGARAGELFF
TRBJ1-2 TRBV6-6 . once TGTGCCAGCAGTCGGGTCGCCAGTGCGAACTATGGCTACACCTTC CASSRVASANYGYTF
TRBJ1-4 TRBV5-3 . . TGTGCCAAGGGCCCGGGGAATAATGAAAAACTGTTTTTT CAKGPGNNEKLFF